This TCR beta chain was profiled in a study of cytomegalovirus exposure and HLA in healthy donors. Trimming at V came to 0 bases and at J to 5 bases, leaving 6 bases not matched to a gene. Germline V CDR1 and CDR2: SQVTM, ANQGSEA. This CDR3 has 15 residues. In regard to this clone: Its antigen is still unknown.

Amplification used 60 Vbeta primers and 13 Jbeta primers. Repertoires were generated with immunoSEQ multiplex PCR, while TCRdb's copy carries only in-frame clones and drops some. The repertoire includes 69,000 or so clones, roughly 76% of them detected once, and 3% to 3.5% sits in the top ten. Study results and caveats: Researchers reported in a later analysis that a missense DCLRE1C variant was tied to TCR beta V- and J-gene trimming. Later work showed greater clonal expansion in HLA-associated TCR beta chains than in equally common others. Segments of the TCR beta V type were, in most cases, productive about 87% or about 30% of the time in an earlier analysis.

The receptor's source is a man younger than 35 in good health and CMV-seronegative. The chain links TRBV29-1 to TRBJ1-2, with 10 bases aligning to TRBD1. The material sequenced was PBMCs. The chain's CDR3 is CSVEETDRGYYGYTF. CDR3 DNA sequence: TGCAGCGTTGAAGAAACGGACAGGGGGTATTATGGCTACACCTTC. Based on the CDR3 plus reference TRBV29-1 and TRBJ1-2, the full variable domain is SAVISQKPSRDICQRGTSLTIQCQVDSQVTMMFWYRQQPGQSLTLIATANQGSEATYESGFVIDKFPISRPNLTFSTLTVSNMSPEDSSIYLCSVEETDRGYYGYTFGSGTRLTVV.